This entry features one T cell receptor beta chain sequence. Germline values: CDR1 SGHRS, CDR2 YFSETQ. This CDR3 has 16 residues. Losses at the gene ends were 0 bases for V and 1 base for J; bases not matched to a gene: 6. The record originates from a study of blood T cell repertoires in COVID-19. Study information: The United States, Italy and Spain supplied acute and convalescent COVID-19 samples. Nucleic acid was either cDNA or gDNA, and it came from T cells, B-cell-depleted T cells, or PBMCs.

How the authors handled the data: The assay estimated nucleated cells by amplifying reference gene primers. The assay was immunoSEQ multiplex PCR, and TCRdb's table has in-frame clones only and misses some. V, J and clone size reflect that table, while D and trimming were determined from the DNA. The data show about 80,000 clones, around 79% seen once. The origin of this receptor is a middle-aged man with active or convalescent COVID-19. The specimen sequenced was peripheral blood. V is TRBV5-1 and J is TRBJ1-1, with 7 positions matching TRBD1. The CDR3 nucleotides are TGCGCCAGCAGCTTGGAGGGGGCGTTGCCGAACACTGAAGCTTTCTTT. Translated: CASSLEGALPNTEAFF.